What follows are 12 T cell receptor beta chains derived from one specimen sequenced in a study of T cell responses to AZD1222 COVID-19 vaccine. Sequenced by immunoSEQ multiplex PCR; TCRdb stores in-frame clones only, minus some. This sample carries 200,000 to 250,000 clones, around 94% of them seen once, and the ten largest clones take approximately 1.7%. This specimen consisted of peripheral blood, obtained 28 days after the second dose of the MenACWY control vaccine. These TCRs come from an adult who received the MenACWY meningococcal vaccine as a control.

The chain carries TRBV10-3 and TRBJ2-2, with a possible D match to TRBD1 (5 bases). The length of the CDR3 is 14 residues. V lost 8 bases and J 4 bases, leaving 14 bases between the germline ends. Germline V CDR1 and CDR2: ENHRY, SYGVKD. The CDR3 nucleotides read TGTGCCATCGGTCCGGCAGGGTCCACCGGGGAGCTGTTTTTT. The encoded protein is CAIGPAGSTGELFF.

The rearrangement uses TRBV10-3 and TRBJ2-3; 10 bases agree with TRBD2. This CDR3 is built from 15 residues. Germline V gene sequence: CDR1 ENHRY, CDR2 SYGVKD. V was pared by 4 bases and J by 2 bases, with 3 bases of the junction left unmatched. The CDR3 reads CAISVTSGNTDTQYF. The CDR3 nucleotides are TGTGCCATCAGTGTAACTAGCGGGAACACAGATACGCAGTATTTT.

This chain uses TRBV18 with TRBJ1-1; D unclear. This CDR3 contains 14 residues. Germline loops: CDR1 KGHSH, CDR2 LQKENI. With 2 bases removed from V and 2 bases from J, the gap between germline ends came to 9 bases. CDR3 bases: TGTGCCAGCTCACCAACTCAGGCCAACACTGAAGCTTTCTTT. The encoded protein is CASSPTQANTEAFF.

This chain connects TRBV27 to TRBJ1-5; D call uncertain. The V end lost 6 bases, the J end lost 0 bases, and 9 bases lay between the germline ends. Germline assignment: CDR1 MNHEY and CDR2 SMNVEV (reference sequence). This CDR3 contains 14 residues. The CDR3 here is CASRQGISNQPQHF. CDR3 bases: TGTGCCAGCAGGCAAGGGATTAGCAATCAGCCCCAGCATTTT.

The rearrangement links TRBV10-3 to TRBJ1-2, with D possibly being TRBD1 (5 bases). CDR1 and CDR2 from the germline V gene are ENHRY and SYGVKD. This CDR3 has 13 amino acids. V lost 11 bases and J 6 bases, leaving 19 bases between the germline ends. CDR3 nucleotides: TGTGCCGCCGCCGCAGGGATGATCGATGGCTACACCTTC. Its translation is CAAAAGMIDGYTF.

This chain links TRBV7-8 with TRBJ1-1; 9 bases map to TRBD1. This CDR3 comprises 15 residues. Germline CDR1 is SGHVS and CDR2 is FQNEAQ. V was pared by 5 bases and J by 1 base, with 5 bases of the junction left unmatched. The CDR3 DNA sequence: TGTGCCAGCAGCGACCTGGGACAGGGGAACACTGAAGCTTTCTTT. This encodes CASSDLGQGNTEAFF.

This clone was counted once. This chain connects TRBV2 to TRBJ1-6; D gene unclear. Per germline, CDR1 SNHLY and CDR2 FYNNEI. V was cut by 5 bases and J by 7 bases, with 9 bases left in between. The CDR3 spans 13 residues. The CDR3, as DNA: TGTGCCAGCAGTCCCCGGGCCAATTCACCCCTCCACTTT. Its translation: CASSPRANSPLHF.

The genes are TRBV28 and TRBJ1-5, with D tentatively TRBD1 (5 bases). This CDR3 spans 15 amino acids. The germline CDR1 and CDR2 sequences are MDHEN and SYDVKM. Trimming stripped 6 bases from V and 2 bases from J, with 14 bases between. CDR3 residues: CASRPGGTGNQPQHF. The CDR3 nucleotides read TGTGCCAGCAGACCCGGGGGAACCGGCAATCAGCCCCAGCATTTT.

V and J are TRBV11-2 and TRBJ2-7; 9 bases match TRBD1. V lost 5 bases and J lost 7; bases outside the gene matches: 9. This CDR3 is built from 14 residues. The V gene's germline CDR1 is SGHAT and CDR2 FQNNGV. The CDR3 here is CASSRPGTGQEQYF. Here the CDR3 DNA reads TGTGCCAGCAGCCGTCCCGGGACAGGGCAAGAGCAGTACTTC.

The chain couples TRBV30 to TRBJ2-3, with 12 bases that match TRBD2. The J segment lost 5 bases and the V segment lost 4 bases, leaving 10 bases of the junction unmatched. Germline-derived CDR1 and CDR2 are GTSNPN and SVGIG (reference sequence). The CDR3 totals 16 residues. CDR3: CAWIQRLAGAEDTQYF. The CDR3 nucleotides read TGTGCCTGGATCCAACGACTAGCGGGAGCGGAAGATACGCAGTATTTT.

The rearrangement joins TRBV15 to TRBJ1-2; D is unclear. The CDR3 spans 13 residues. Trimming cost V 1 base and J 8 bases, with 11 bases left between them. Germline lookup yields CDR1 LNHNV and CDR2 YYDKDF (reference sequence). The CDR3 here is CATSRGTGNGYTF. As DNA, the CDR3 is TGTGCCACCAGCAGAGGAACGGGGAACGGCTACACCTTC.

This chain uses TRBV10-3 with TRBJ1-2; D is perhaps TRBD1 (5 bases). This CDR3 is 17 amino acids long. The germline V and J ends were trimmed by 0 bases and 0 bases, with 14 bases remaining between them. Germline V gives CDR1 ENHRY, CDR2 SYGVKD. The DNA of the CDR3 is TGTGCCATCAGTGAGTCTCCCACCGGGGGGGCTAACTATGGCTACACCTTC. Translation gives CAISESPTGGANYGYTF.